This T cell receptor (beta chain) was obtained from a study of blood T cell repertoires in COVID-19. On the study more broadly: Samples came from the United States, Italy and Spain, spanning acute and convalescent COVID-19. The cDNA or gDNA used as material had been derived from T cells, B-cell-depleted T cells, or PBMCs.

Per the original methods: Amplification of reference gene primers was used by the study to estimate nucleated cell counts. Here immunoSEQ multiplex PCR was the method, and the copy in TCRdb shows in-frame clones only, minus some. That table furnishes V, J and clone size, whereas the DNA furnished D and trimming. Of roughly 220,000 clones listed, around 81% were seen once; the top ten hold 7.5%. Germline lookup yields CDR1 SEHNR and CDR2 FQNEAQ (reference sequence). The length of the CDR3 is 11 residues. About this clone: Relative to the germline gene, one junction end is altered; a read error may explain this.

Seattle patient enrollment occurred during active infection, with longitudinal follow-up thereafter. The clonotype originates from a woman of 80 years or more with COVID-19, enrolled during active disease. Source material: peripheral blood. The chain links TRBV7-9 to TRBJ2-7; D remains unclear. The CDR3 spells CASISGYDQYF. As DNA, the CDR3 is TGTGCCAGTATCTCAGGATACGATCAGTACTTC.